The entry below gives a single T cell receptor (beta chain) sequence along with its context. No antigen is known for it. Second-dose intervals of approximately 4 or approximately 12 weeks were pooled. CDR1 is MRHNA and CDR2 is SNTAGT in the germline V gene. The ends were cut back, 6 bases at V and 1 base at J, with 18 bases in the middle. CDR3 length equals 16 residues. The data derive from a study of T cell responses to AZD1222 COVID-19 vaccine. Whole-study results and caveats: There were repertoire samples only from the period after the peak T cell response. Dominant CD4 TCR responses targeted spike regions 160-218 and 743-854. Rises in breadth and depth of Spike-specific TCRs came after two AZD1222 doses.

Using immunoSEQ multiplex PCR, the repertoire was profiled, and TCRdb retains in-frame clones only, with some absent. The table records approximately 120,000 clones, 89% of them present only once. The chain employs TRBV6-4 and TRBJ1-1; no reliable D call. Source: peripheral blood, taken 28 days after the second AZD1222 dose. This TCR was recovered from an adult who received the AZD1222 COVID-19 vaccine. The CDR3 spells CASRGPGPRGNTEAFF. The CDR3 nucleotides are TGTGCCAGCAGAGGGCCAGGCCCCCGGGGGAACACTGAAGCTTTCTTT.